A selection of T cell receptor beta chains follows, all from one sample in a study of shared clonotypes between healthy human individuals. TCRdb's table, derived via immunoSEQ multiplex PCR, lists solely in-frame clones and lacks some. The sample contains some 2,100,000 clones, about 92% of which appear only once. Sequencing was carried out using naive CD8+ T cells from PBMCs. These receptor sequences come from a man between 18 and 29 years old in good health. Some clones in this sample may be carry-over from other donors' samples. Both conserved end residues are trimmed from each CDR3. Clone size is given for some rows only: seen once, a few or many times, or a class if the clone is expanded.

j_gene: TRBJ2-7; abundance: .; v_gene: TRBV4-3; CDR3aa: ASSQDSGTGSYEQY
j_gene: TRBJ1-1; abundance: .; v_gene: TRBV7-2; CDR3aa: ASKGTDNTEAF
j_gene: TRBJ2-1; abundance: .; v_gene: TRBV7-9; CDR3aa: ASSLDRLAAYNEQF
j_gene: TRBJ1-1; abundance: .; v_gene: TRBV4-1; CDR3aa: ASSLRAGLNTEAF
j_gene: TRBJ1-1; abundance: .; v_gene: TRBV19; CDR3aa: ASSIDGLNTEAF
j_gene: TRBJ2-5; abundance: .; v_gene: TRBV27; CDR3aa: ASRPRQGWETQY
j_gene: TRBJ1-2; abundance: .; v_gene: TRBV21-1; CDR3aa: ASSIPNDRPNYGYT
j_gene: TRBJ1-1; abundance: .; v_gene: TRBV6-5; CDR3aa: ASSYGGLGTEAF
j_gene: TRBJ1-2; abundance: .; v_gene: TRBV19; CDR3aa: ASTQSGYGYT
j_gene: TRBJ2-7; abundance: .; v_gene: TRBV7-2; CDR3aa: ASRFAGSYEQY
j_gene: TRBJ1-1; abundance: .; v_gene: TRBV5-1; CDR3aa: APGTPAVHTEAF
j_gene: TRBJ1-2; abundance: .; v_gene: TRBV7-9; CDR3aa: ASSSRTEFYGYT
j_gene: TRBJ2-7; abundance: .; v_gene: TRBV5-6; CDR3aa: ASSLGVSSYEQY
j_gene: TRBJ2-1; abundance: .; v_gene: TRBV28; CDR3aa: ASSFLSLANEQF
j_gene: TRBJ2-5; abundance: .; v_gene: TRBV4-1; CDR3aa: ASSQGPFQETQY
j_gene: TRBJ2-5; abundance: .; v_gene: TRBV13; CDR3aa: ASSLGGWELAGVVETQY
j_gene: TRBJ2-5; abundance: .; v_gene: TRBV19; CDR3aa: ASSLGTSGRFQETQY
j_gene: TRBJ2-2; abundance: .; v_gene: TRBV4-1; CDR3aa: ASSQVPSGRAGELF
j_gene: TRBJ1-5; abundance: once; v_gene: TRBV28; CDR3aa: ASRPAGSMDNQPQH
j_gene: TRBJ2-7; abundance: .; v_gene: TRBV27; CDR3aa: ASSTRDRADYEQY
j_gene: TRBJ2-3; abundance: .; v_gene: TRBV7-9; CDR3aa: ASKLERADTQY
j_gene: TRBJ1-5; abundance: .; v_gene: TRBV28; CDR3aa: ASRRVDQPQH